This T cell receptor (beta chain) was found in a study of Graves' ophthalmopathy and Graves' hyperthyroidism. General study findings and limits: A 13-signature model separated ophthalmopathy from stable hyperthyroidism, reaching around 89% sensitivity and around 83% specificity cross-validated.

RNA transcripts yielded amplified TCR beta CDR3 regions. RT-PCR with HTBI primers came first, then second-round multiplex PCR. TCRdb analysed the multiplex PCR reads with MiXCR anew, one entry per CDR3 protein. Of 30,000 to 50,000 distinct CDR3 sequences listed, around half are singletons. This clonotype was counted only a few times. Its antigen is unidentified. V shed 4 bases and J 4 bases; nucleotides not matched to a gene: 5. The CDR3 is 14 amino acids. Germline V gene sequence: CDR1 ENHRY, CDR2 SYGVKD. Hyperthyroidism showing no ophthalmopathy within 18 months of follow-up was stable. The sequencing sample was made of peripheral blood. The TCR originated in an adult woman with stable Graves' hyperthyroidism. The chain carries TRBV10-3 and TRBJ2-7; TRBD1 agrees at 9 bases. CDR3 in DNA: TGTGCCATCAGTGGGGGGACAGGGACGTACGAGCAGTACTTC. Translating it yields CAISGGTGTYEQYF.